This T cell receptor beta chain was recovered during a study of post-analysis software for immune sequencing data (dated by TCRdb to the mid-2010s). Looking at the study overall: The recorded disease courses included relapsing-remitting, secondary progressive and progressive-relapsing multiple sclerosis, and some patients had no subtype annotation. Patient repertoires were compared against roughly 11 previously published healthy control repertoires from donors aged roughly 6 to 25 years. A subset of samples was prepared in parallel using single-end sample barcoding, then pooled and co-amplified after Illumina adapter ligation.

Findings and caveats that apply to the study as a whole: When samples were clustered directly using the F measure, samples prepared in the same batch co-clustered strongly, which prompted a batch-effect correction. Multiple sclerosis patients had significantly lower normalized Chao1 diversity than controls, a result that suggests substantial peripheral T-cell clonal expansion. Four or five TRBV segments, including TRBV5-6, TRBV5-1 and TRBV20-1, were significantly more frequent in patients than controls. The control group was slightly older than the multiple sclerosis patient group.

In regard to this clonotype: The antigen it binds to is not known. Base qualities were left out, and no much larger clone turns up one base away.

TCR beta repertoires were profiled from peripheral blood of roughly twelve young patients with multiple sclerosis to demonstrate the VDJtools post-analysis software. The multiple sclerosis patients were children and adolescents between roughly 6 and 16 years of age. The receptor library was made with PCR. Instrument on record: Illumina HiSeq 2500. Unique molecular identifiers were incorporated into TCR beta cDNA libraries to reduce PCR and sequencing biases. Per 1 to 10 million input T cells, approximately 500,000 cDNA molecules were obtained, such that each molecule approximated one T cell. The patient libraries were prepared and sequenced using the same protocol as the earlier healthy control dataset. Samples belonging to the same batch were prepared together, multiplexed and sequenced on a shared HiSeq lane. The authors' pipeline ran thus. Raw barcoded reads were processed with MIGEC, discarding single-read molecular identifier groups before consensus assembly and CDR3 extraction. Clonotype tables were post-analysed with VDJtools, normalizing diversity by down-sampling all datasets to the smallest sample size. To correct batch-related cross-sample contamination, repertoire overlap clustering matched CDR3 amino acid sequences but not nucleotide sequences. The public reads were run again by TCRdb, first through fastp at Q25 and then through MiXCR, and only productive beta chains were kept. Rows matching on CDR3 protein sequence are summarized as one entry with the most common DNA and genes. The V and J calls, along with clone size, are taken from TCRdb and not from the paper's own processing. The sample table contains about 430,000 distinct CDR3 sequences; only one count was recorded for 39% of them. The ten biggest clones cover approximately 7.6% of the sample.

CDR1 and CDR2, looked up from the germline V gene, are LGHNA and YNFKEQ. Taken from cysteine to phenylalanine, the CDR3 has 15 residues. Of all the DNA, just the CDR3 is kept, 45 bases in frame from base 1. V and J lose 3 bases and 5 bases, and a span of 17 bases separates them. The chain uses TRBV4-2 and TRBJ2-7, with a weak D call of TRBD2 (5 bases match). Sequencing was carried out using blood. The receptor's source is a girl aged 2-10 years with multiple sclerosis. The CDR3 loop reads CASSHREREIHEQYF. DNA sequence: TGTGCCAGCAGCCATCGTGAAAGGGAGATCCACGAGCAGTACTTC.